What follows are 14 T cell receptor beta chains derived from one specimen sequenced in a study of human T cells and chemical hapten exposure. Noted time point: patch test 3, about 24 weeks after DPC sensitization. As for treatment: therapeutic diphenylcyclopropenone sensitization with weekly scalp DPC. Each CDR3 protein gets one entry after TCRdb re-called the RACE reads with MiXCR. The repertoire holds approximately 80,000 distinct CDR3 sequences, with 13% as singletons. The sequencing here drew on whole blood, taken in connection with sensitization to the hapten diphenylcyclopropenone (DPC). All receptors come from a woman aged 45-60 years with alopecia areata. Some clones in this sample may be carry-over from other donors' samples.

The rearrangement joins TRBV5-1 to TRBJ2-7, with 8 bases fitting TRBD1. The CDR3 is 16 amino acids. Germline V gene lookup returns CDR1 SGHRS and CDR2 YFSETQ. Losses at the gene ends were 0 bases for V and 3 bases for J; bases not matched to a gene: 8. The CDR3 here is CASSLGPGGDFYEQYF. In DNA form, the CDR3 reads TGCGCCAGCAGCTTGGGGCCAGGGGGCGATTTCTACGAGCAGTACTTC. Drawing the rest from reference TRBV5-1 and TRBJ2-7, the complete variable domain is KAGVTQTPRYLIKTRGQQVTLSCSPISGHRSVSWYQQTPGQGLQFLFEYFSETQRNKGNFPGRFSGRQFSNSRSEMNVSTLELGDSALYLCASSLGPGGDFYEQYFGPGTRLTVT.

This clonotype was seen repeatedly, ten times or more. This chain links TRBV12-3 or TRBV12-4 with TRBJ2-7, with 7 positions matching TRBD2. The ends lost 0 bases at V and 5 bases at J; junction bases unmatched: 10. This CDR3 has 16 amino acids. CDR3 loop: CASSLARWTSRHEQYF. In DNA, the CDR3 is TGTGCCAGCAGTTTAGCCCGATGGACTAGTCGGCACGAGCAGTACTTC.

The table lists this clonotype with a few counts. The gene calls are TRBV7-9 and TRBJ2-3; 7 bases are a match to TRBD1. This CDR3 has 14 residues. With 3 bases clipped from V and 3 bases from J, the junction kept 3 bases outside the gene matches. Germline CDR1 and CDR2: SEHNR and FQNEAQ (reference sequence). CDR3 DNA: TGTGCCAGCAGCTTCGACAGGGAAACAGATACGCAGTATTTT. This codes for CASSFDRETDTQYF. The complete variable domain, with remaining parts taken from reference TRBV7-9 and TRBJ2-3, reads DTGVSQNPRHKITKRGQNVTFRCDPISEHNRLYWYRQTLGQGPEFLTYFQNEAQLEKSRLLSDRFSAERPKGSFSTLEIQRTEQGDSAMYLCASSFDRETDTQYFGPGTRLTVL.

This clonotype was seen ten or more times. The rearrangement joins TRBV12-5 to TRBJ2-1; D call uncertain. The CDR3 is 16 residues long. Deletions cut 5 bases from V and 0 bases from J, with 14 bases between. Looked up from germline, CDR1 is LGHNT and CDR2 is FRNRAP. The CDR3 bases are TGTGCTAGTGGTACACCGCCCCCCCGCTCCTACAATGAGCAGTTCTTC. Protein: CASGTPPPRSYNEQFF.

This clonotype has ten or more counts. The V and J genes are TRBV7-9 and TRBJ1-1; D unresolved. The CDR3 extends over 13 amino acids. CDR1 and CDR2 from the germline V gene are SEHNR and FQNEAQ (reference sequence). Trimming shortened V by 1 base and J by 7 bases, and 10 bases separated the two germline ends. The CDR3 protein is CASSLGSTFEAFF. Written as DNA, the CDR3 is TGTGCCAGCAGCTTAGGGAGTACGTTTGAAGCTTTCTTT.

The table lists this clonotype with many counts. The rearrangement joins TRBV18 to TRBJ2-1; possible D gene TRBD2, 5 bases. Germline V gene lookup returns CDR1 KGHSH and CDR2 LQKENI. The V end was cut by 4 bases, the J end by 8 bases, with 9 bases between. The CDR3 is made up of 12 amino acids. In nucleotides, the CDR3 is TGTGCCAGCTCACGGGAGCTATATGAGCAGTTCTTC. This gives the protein CASSRELYEQFF. Full variable domain (outside the CDR3, taken from reference TRBV18 and TRBJ2-1): NAGVMQNPRHLVRRRGQEARLRCSPMKGHSHVYWYRQLPEEGLKFMVYLQKENIIDESGMPKERFSAEFPKEGPSILRIQQVVRGDSAAYFCASSRELYEQFFGPGTRLTVL.

This chain joins TRBV18 and TRBJ2-3; D is uncertain. Germline assignment: CDR1 KGHSH and CDR2 LQKENI. The germline V and J ends were trimmed by 1 base and 2 bases, with 10 bases remaining between them. The CDR3 sequence is 15 residues long. The CDR3 bases are TGTGCCAGCTCACCACGGGAAACCGCCACAGATACGCAGTATTTT. Encoded protein: CASSPRETATDTQYF.

This clonotype was picked up many times. The rearrangement uses TRBV7-9 and TRBJ2-5; either TRBD1 or TRBD2 may fit D (5 bases each). The CDR3 consists of 14 residues. V lost 11 bases to trimming and J lost 4 bases, with 20 bases between them. Germline assignment: CDR1 SEHNR and CDR2 FQNEAQ (reference sequence). CDR3 amino acids: CACRRDGGGETQYF. In nucleotides, the CDR3 is TGTGCCTGCCGCCGGGACGGTGGTGGAGAGACCCAGTACTTC.

This chain uses TRBV29-1 with TRBJ2-5; D ambiguous. The CDR3 contains 11 residues. The germline V gene has CDR1 SQVTM and CDR2 ANQGSEA. Trimming removed 7 bases from V and 5 bases from J, with 11 bases in between. The CDR3 bases are TGCAGCGGGCTAGTAGGGGAGACCCAGTACTTC. Its protein is CSGLVGETQYF.

This sequence joins TRBV25-1 and TRBJ2-1, with 11 bases that match TRBD2. The trim removed 7 bases at V and 4 bases at J, leaving 9 bases unmatched. This CDR3 is 16 amino acids long. The V gene's germline CDR1 is MGHDK and CDR2 SYGVNS. CDR3 in amino acids: CASNPLGTSGYNEQFF. The CDR3 region has the DNA TGTGCCAGCAACCCCCTAGGGACTAGCGGTTACAATGAGCAGTTCTTC.

This clonotype was recorded at least ten times. The chain is built from TRBV20-1 and TRBJ2-3; 10 bases fit TRBD2. The CDR3 has 11 amino acids. Per the germline V gene, CDR1 is DFQATT and CDR2 is SNEGSKA (reference sequence). V gave up 7 bases and J gave up 5 bases; unmatched junction bases: 0. The CDR3 nucleotides are TGCAGTGAGCGGGAGGGAGATACGCAGTATTTT. Amino acid sequence: CSEREGDTQYF.

This chain uses TRBV13 with TRBJ2-1; TRBD2 might be the D (5 bases). Germline CDR1 and CDR2: PRHDT and FYEKMQ (reference sequence). Trimming pared 5 bases from V and 2 bases from J, leaving 22 bases between. There are 18 residues in the CDR3. CDR3 residues: CASSPLGGGRGTYNEQFF. CDR3 DNA: TGTGCCAGCAGCCCCTTAGGAGGTGGGAGAGGGACCTACAATGAGCAGTTCTTC.

For this clonotype: One end of the junction is discordant with germline, which a read error may explain. The J gene is TRBJ2-3, the V gene TRBV20-1, with a weak D call TRBD2 (6 bases). The CDR3 length is 14 residues. Germline V gene sequence: CDR1 DFQATT, CDR2 SNEGSKA (reference sequence). CDR3 sequence (DNA): TGCAGTGCGAGGGACTCCCTGGGCACTGATACGCAGTATTTT. Its protein is CSARDSLGTDTQYF.

This clonotype was detected a few times. The genes are TRBV9 and TRBJ1-2; D is possibly TRBD1 (6 bases). Per germline, CDR1 SGDLS and CDR2 YYNGEE. The CDR3 extends over 14 amino acids. The V end lost 4 bases, the J end lost 6 bases, and 16 bases lay between the germline ends. Here the CDR3 reads CASSRKTGSDGYTF. As DNA, the CDR3 is TGTGCCAGCAGCCGAAAAACAGGGTCAGATGGCTACACCTTC.